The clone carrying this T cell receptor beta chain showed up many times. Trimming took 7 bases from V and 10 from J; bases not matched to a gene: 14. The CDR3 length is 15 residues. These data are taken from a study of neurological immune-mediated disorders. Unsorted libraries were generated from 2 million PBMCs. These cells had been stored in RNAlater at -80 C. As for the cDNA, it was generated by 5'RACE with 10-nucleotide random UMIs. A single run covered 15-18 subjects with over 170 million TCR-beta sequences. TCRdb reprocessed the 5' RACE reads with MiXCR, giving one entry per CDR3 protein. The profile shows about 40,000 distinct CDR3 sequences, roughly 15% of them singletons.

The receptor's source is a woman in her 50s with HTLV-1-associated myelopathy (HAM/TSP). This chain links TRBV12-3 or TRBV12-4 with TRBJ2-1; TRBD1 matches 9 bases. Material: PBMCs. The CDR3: CASNIGTGIWWEQFF. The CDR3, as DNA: TGTGCCAGCAATATAGGGACAGGGATTTGGTGGGAGCAGTTCTTC.